What follows is one TCR beta chain and its context. Its target is unknown. Trimming left V 0 bases short and J 8 bases short, with 13 bases between. Germline V CDR1 and CDR2: MNHNY, SVGAGI (reference sequence). The length of the CDR3 is 14 residues. Separate from the approximately 720-subject first cohort, the roughly 120-subject validation cohort was the one that the donors belonged to. Only in-frame clones appear in the TCRdb table, and some are missing; sequencing was by immunoSEQ multiplex PCR. In the table there are over 110,000 clones, about 87% of which are singletons. The data stem from a study of cytomegalovirus exposure and HLA in healthy donors. The study's findings and limits: In vitro, a few CMV-associated chains proved specific for CMV antigens. Rarity marked most TCR sequences, yet some public TCRs occurred in many donors. Cytomegalovirus status was reportedly diagnosed by the classifier with high specificity and sensitivity.

This TCR was recovered from a man in his late teens or twenties in good health and CMV-seropositive. This chain links TRBV6-6 with TRBJ1-1; the D gene is possibly TRBD1 (6 bases). Material for sequencing was PBMCs. CDR3 region: CASSYSGTIMEAFF. The CDR3 nucleotides are TGTGCCAGCAGTTACTCCGGGACAATAATGGAAGCTTTCTTT.